This T cell receptor beta chain was documented in a study of blood T cell repertoires in COVID-19. Patients at the Seattle site were enrolled during active infection and followed longitudinally. This CDR3 has 13 residues. The germline CDR1 and CDR2 sequences are KGHSH and LQKENI. V lost 6 bases and J lost 7, with 15 bases in between. Libraries were prepared by immunoSEQ multiplex PCR; TCRdb keeps only in-frame clonotypes and omits some of them. Among 55,000 or so clones, 80% to 90% were seen once, and the ten largest hold 3.5% to 4%. The TCR comes from a man between 35 and 55 years old with COVID-19, enrolled during active disease. The sample consisted of peripheral blood. The rearrangement links TRBV18 to TRBJ1-1, with D perhaps matching TRBD1 (5 bases). The CDR3 sequence is CASSPGPGIEAFF. The CDR3 DNA reads as TGTGCCAGCTCCCCTGGGCCAGGGATTGAAGCTTTCTTT.